Listed below are T cell receptor beta chains from one sample, sequenced in a study of CD8 T cells in Susac syndrome. TCRdb re-analysed the immunoSEQ multiplex PCR reads in MiXCR, keeping a single row per CDR3 protein. The sample consists of about 69,000 distinct CDR3 sequences, more than 85% of them appearing once. Material for sequencing was CD8+ T cells from PBMCs. The receptors here all came from a human donor in good health. Each CDR3 is given with its conserved first and last residue. D genes are given only for firm matches. A row's size may be missing; if present it is once, few, many or a size class.

TRBV2	TRBJ1-4	NA	TRBD1	CASRSGQATGEKLFF	TGTGCCAGCAGATCGGGACAGGCGACCGGTGAAAAACTGTTTTTT
TRBV3-1	TRBJ2-5	NA	TRBD2	CARGLAGRETQYF	TGTGCCAGAGGACTAGCGGGGCGAGAGACCCAGTACTTC
TRBV7-9	TRBJ1-2	once	NA	CASGDSGSGVGYTF	TGTGCCAGCGGAGATTCAGGATCGGGAGTTGGCTACACCTTC
TRBV27	TRBJ2-3	NA	NA	CASSSLKRTDTQYF	TGTGCCAGCAGTTCCCTCAAGCGCACAGATACGCAGTATTTT
TRBV6-5	TRBJ1-2	once	NA	CASSARVGDYGYTF	TGTGCCAGCAGTGCCAGGGTAGGGGACTATGGCTACACCTTC
TRBV19	TRBJ2-7	NA	NA	CASSISPSYEQYF	TGTGCCAGTAGTATTTCACCTAGCTACGAGCAGTACTTC
TRBV6-4	TRBJ1-5	NA	TRBD1	CASSAGTGGSNQPQHF	TGTGCCAGCAGCGCCGGGACAGGGGGTAGCAATCAGCCCCAGCATTTT
TRBV5-1	TRBJ2-7	NA	TRBD1	CASSAFPRDRGYF	TGCGCCAGCAGCGCCTTCCCTAGGGACAGGGGATACTTC
TRBV25-1	TRBJ2-1	once	NA	CASSMAGAGNEQFF	TGTGCCAGCAGTATGGCGGGGGCCGGGAATGAGCAGTTCTTC
TRBV5-1	TRBJ1-1	NA	NA	CASSLGGSGHSFMNTEAFF	TGCGCCAGCAGCCTGGGAGGGTCGGGACATTCGTTCATGAACACTGAAGCTTTCTTT
TRBV28	TRBJ1-1	NA	NA	CASSLSGANTEAFF	TGTGCCAGCAGTTTATCAGGGGCCAACACTGAAGCTTTCTTT
TRBV4-3	TRBJ2-2	NA	NA	CASSQISAAGELFF	TGCGCCAGCAGCCAAATCAGCGCCGCCGGGGAGCTGTTTTTT
TRBV12-3/TRBV12-4	TRBJ2-5	NA	TRBD1	CASSADRGQETQYF	TGTGCCAGCAGCGCGGACAGGGGGCAAGAGACCCAGTACTTC
TRBV27	TRBJ1-4	NA	NA	CASSLPGSEKLFF	TGTGCCAGCAGTTTACCAGGGAGTGAAAAACTGTTTTTT
TRBV13	TRBJ2-5	once	NA	CASSFSTGWQTEETQYF	TGTGCCAGCAGCTTTTCCACAGGGTGGCAGACGGAGGAGACCCAGTACTTC
TRBV7-9	TRBJ2-5	once	TRBD2	CASSPPGGTQYF	TGTGCCAGCAGCCCACCGGGAGGCACCCAGTACTTC
TRBV19	TRBJ1-5	NA	NA	CASSITGTQPQHF	TGTGCCAGTAGTATAACAGGGACTCAGCCCCAGCATTTT
TRBV27	TRBJ2-2	once	NA	CASGGGRKTGELFF	TGTGCCAGCGGGGGGGGCCGGAAAACCGGGGAGCTGTTTTTT
TRBV4-1	TRBJ2-1	once	NA	CASSSGGNEQFF	TGCGCCAGCAGCTCCGGCGGGAATGAGCAGTTCTTC
TRBV12-3/TRBV12-4	TRBJ1-5	NA	NA	CASSASDSNQPQHF	TGTGCCAGCAGCGCCAGTGACAGTAATCAGCCCCAGCATTTT
TRBV15	TRBJ1-1	once	TRBD1	CATGGQMNTEAFF	TGTGCCACCGGGGGACAGATGAACACTGAAGCTTTCTTT
TRBV28	TRBJ2-2	NA	NA	CASSNNLRGTGELFF	TGTGCCAGCAGTAATAACCTCAGGGGCACCGGGGAGCTGTTTTTT
TRBV5-1	TRBJ2-7	NA	NA	CASSFGSYEQYF	TGCGCCAGCAGCTTCGGGTCTTACGAGCAGTACTTC
TRBV9	TRBJ1-6	NA	TRBD1	CASSAGTAFDSPLHF	TGTGCCAGCAGCGCCGGGACAGCCTTTGATTCACCCCTCCACTTT
TRBV5-4	TRBJ2-5	NA	TRBD2	CASSLGLAGEYQETQYF	TGTGCCAGCAGCTTGGGACTAGCGGGGGAGTATCAAGAGACCCAGTACTTC
TRBV6-1	TRBJ1-2	NA	TRBD1	CASSKNGDSRWYGYTF	TGTGCCAGCAGTAAGAATGGGGACAGCAGATGGTATGGCTACACCTTC
TRBV27	TRBJ2-3	once	TRBD2	CASSSGLAFDTQYF	TGTGCCAGCAGTTCCGGACTAGCTTTCGATACGCAGTATTTT
TRBV27	TRBJ2-3	few	NA	CASSSFSTDTQYF	TGTGCCAGCAGTTCTTTTAGCACAGATACGCAGTATTTT
TRBV5-1	TRBJ2-1	NA	NA	CASSLGQAAQFNEQFF	TGCGCCAGCAGCTTGGGACAGGCGGCCCAATTCAATGAGCAGTTCTTC
TRBV2	TRBJ2-7	NA	TRBD1	CASSDPTGTGFYEQYF	TGTGCCAGCAGTGATCCTACCGGGACAGGGTTCTACGAGCAGTACTTC
TRBV28	TRBJ2-5	NA	TRBD2	CASSSGLAGDQETQYF	TGTGCCAGCAGTTCCGGACTAGCGGGGGACCAAGAGACCCAGTACTTC
TRBV27	TRBJ2-1	NA	NA	CASSLYEGRDEQFF	TGTGCCAGCAGTTTATATGAGGGCCGGGATGAGCAGTTCTTC
TRBV20-1	TRBJ1-2	once	NA	CSAREWVSPSNYGYTF	TGCAGTGCTAGAGAATGGGTCTCCCCGTCGAACTATGGCTACACCTTC
TRBV7-2	TRBJ2-3	NA	NA	CASSLVPVDTQYF	TGTGCCAGCAGCTTAGTCCCGGTAGATACGCAGTATTTT
TRBV21-1	TRBJ1-1	NA	NA	CAPHDPSGTEAFF	TGTGCCCCCCATGATCCTAGCGGCACTGAAGCTTTCTTT
TRBV7-3	TRBJ2-5	NA	NA	CASSPGVSLGETQYF	TGTGCCAGCAGCCCCGGGGTTAGCCTAGGGGAGACCCAGTACTTC
TRBV7-3	TRBJ2-2	NA	NA	CASSSPEAAGELFF	TGTGCCAGCAGCTCCCCCGAAGCGGCCGGGGAGCTGTTTTTT
TRBV4-1	TRBJ2-3	NA	TRBD2	CASSPGLAGDTQYF	TGCGCCAGCAGCCCCGGACTAGCTGGAGATACGCAGTATTTT
TRBV7-9	TRBJ2-4	NA	NA	CASSLVGSNGKNIQYF	TGTGCCAGCAGCTTAGTAGGGAGCAATGGCAAAAACATTCAGTACTTC
TRBV7-9	TRBJ1-5	NA	NA	CASSSLSSNQPQHF	TGTGCCAGCAGCTCCCTCTCGAGCAATCAGCCCCAGCATTTT
TRBV6-5	TRBJ2-7	NA	TRBD1	CASSYGQGAYEQYF	TGTGCCAGCAGTTACGGTCAGGGGGCATACGAGCAGTACTTC
TRBV2	TRBJ2-1	NA	TRBD2	CASSMTSGTAYNEQFF	TGTGCCAGCAGCATGACTAGCGGGACTGCCTACAATGAGCAGTTCTTC
TRBV28	TRBJ1-1	NA	NA	CASSPIMNTEAFF	TGTGCCAGCAGTCCGATCATGAACACTGAAGCTTTCTTT
TRBV24-1	TRBJ2-3	NA	TRBD2	CATQIGGGRDTQYF	TGTGCCACCCAGATCGGCGGGGGGCGGGATACGCAGTATTTT
TRBV7-2	TRBJ2-7	NA	TRBD2	CASSLTAGGYEQYF	TGTGCCAGCAGCTTAACGGCGGGGGGTTACGAGCAGTACTTC
TRBV30	TRBJ2-7	NA	NA	CAWSPGFYEQYF	TGTGCCTGGAGTCCAGGGTTCTACGAGCAGTACTTC
TRBV3-1	TRBJ1-3	NA	NA	CASSQDVAPGNTIYF	TGTGCCAGCAGCCAGGACGTCGCACCTGGAAACACCATATATTTT
TRBV19	TRBJ2-7	NA	TRBD1	CASSMGQGPYEQYF	TGTGCCAGTAGTATGGGACAGGGGCCCTACGAGCAGTACTTC
TRBV16	TRBJ1-5	NA	NA	CASSPLPLYSNQPQHF	TGTGCCAGCAGCCCCCTGCCCCTATATAGCAATCAGCCCCAGCATTTT
TRBV2	TRBJ2-7	NA	NA	CASSQYEQYF	TGTGCCAGCAGCCAGTACGAGCAGTACTTC
TRBV6-4	TRBJ2-2	NA	NA	CASSDWAGELFF	TGTGCCAGCAGTGACTGGGCCGGGGAGCTGTTTTTT
TRBV7-9	TRBJ2-2	NA	NA	CASSSQPQDETNTGELFF	TGTGCCAGCAGCTCCCAACCACAGGACGAAACGAACACCGGGGAGCTGTTTTTT
TRBV4-3	TRBJ1-2	NA	NA	CASSQDLSGNYGYTF	TGCGCCAGCAGCCAAGATCTTTCAGGGAACTATGGCTACACCTTC
TRBV7-9	TRBJ1-2	NA	NA	CASSLNSGYTF	TGTGCCAGCAGCTTGAACTCTGGCTACACCTTC